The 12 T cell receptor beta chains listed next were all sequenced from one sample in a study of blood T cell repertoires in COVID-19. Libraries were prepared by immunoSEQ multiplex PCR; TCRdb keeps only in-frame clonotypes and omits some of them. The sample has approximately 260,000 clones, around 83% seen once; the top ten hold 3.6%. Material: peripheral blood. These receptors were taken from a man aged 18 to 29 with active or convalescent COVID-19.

DNA of the CDR3: TGTGCCAGCAGCACTCAGGAAAATCAGCCCCAGCATTTT. This encodes CASSTQENQPQHF. This chain joins TRBV7-2 and TRBJ1-5; D unresolved. Per the germline V gene, CDR1 is SGHTA and CDR2 is FQGNSA. V was clipped by 5 bases and J by 4 bases, with 9 bases between them. CDR3 size: 13 residues.

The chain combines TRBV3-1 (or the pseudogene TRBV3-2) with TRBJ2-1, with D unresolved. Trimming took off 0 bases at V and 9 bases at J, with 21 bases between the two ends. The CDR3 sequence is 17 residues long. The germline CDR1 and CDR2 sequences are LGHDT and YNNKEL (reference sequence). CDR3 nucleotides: TGTGCCAGCAGCCAAGATATTCTGAGTCGTCGACTCGGTGAGCAGTTCTTC. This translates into CASSQDILSRRLGEQFF.

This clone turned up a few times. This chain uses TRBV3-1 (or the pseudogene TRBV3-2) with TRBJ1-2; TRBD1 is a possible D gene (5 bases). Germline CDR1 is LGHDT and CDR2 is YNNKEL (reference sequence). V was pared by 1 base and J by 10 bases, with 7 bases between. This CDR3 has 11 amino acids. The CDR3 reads CASSQGRAYTF. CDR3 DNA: TGTGCCAGCAGCCAAGGCAGGGCCTACACCTTC.

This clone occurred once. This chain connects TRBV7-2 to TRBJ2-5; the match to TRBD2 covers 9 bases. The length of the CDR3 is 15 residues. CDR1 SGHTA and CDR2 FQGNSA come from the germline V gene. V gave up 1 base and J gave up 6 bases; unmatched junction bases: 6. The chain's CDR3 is CASSLGSGSGQTQYF. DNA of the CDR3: TGTGCCAGCAGCTTAGGTAGCGGGAGTGGCCAGACCCAGTACTTC.

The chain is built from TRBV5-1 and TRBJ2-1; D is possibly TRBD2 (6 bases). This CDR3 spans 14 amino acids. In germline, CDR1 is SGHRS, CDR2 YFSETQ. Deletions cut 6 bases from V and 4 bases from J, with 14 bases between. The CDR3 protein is CASKEGGEYNEQFF. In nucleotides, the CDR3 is TGCGCCAGCAAAGAGGGCGGGGAGTACAATGAGCAGTTCTTC.

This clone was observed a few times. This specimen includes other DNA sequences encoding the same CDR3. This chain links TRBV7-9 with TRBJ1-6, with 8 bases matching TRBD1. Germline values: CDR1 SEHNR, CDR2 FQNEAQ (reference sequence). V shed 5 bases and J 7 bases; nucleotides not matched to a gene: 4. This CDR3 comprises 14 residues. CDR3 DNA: TGTGCCAGCAGCATCGGACAGGGAAATTCACCCCTCCACTTT. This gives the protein CASSIGQGNSPLHF.

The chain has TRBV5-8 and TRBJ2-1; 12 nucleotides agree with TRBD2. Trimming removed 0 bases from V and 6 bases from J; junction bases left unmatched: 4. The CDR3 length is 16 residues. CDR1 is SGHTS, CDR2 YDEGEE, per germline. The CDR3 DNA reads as TGTGCCAGCAGCTTGGGGACTAGCGGGGAACTCAATGAGCAGTTCTTC. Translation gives CASSLGTSGELNEQFF.

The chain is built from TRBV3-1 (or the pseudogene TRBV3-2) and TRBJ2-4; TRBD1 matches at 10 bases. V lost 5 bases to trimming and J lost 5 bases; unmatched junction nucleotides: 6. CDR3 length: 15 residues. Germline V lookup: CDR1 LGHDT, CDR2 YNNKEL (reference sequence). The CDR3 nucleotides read TGTGCCAGCAGCTCCTCCGGGACAGGGGAAAACATTCAGTACTTC. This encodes CASSSSGTGENIQYF.

CDR3 sequence reads: CATEVAGAHNTGELFF. The CDR3 nucleotides are TGTGCCACCGAGGTAGCGGGGGCCCACAACACCGGGGAGCTGTTTTTT. The V gene is TRBV24-1, the J gene TRBJ2-2, with TRBD2 matching over 9 bases. The germline V gene has CDR1 KGHDR and CDR2 SFDVKD. Germline trimming cut 9 bases from V and 2 bases from J; bases unmatched to any gene: 9. This CDR3 is 16 amino acids long.

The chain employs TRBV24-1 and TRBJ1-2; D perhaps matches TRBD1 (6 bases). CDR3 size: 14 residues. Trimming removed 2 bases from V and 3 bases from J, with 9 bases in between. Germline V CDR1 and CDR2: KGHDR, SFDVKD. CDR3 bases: TGTGCCACCAGTGATTATAGACAGGACTATGGCTACACCTTC. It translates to CATSDYRQDYGYTF.

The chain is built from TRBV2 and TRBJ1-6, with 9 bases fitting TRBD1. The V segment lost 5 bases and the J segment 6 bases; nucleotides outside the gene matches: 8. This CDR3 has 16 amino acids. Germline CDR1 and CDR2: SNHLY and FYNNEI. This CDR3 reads CASSSGQGVGNSPLHF. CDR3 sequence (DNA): TGTGCCAGCAGTTCGGGACAGGGTGTAGGTAATTCACCCCTCCACTTT. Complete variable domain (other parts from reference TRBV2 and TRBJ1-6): EPEVTQTPSHQVTQMGQEVILRCVPISNHLYFYWYRQILGQKVEFLVSFYNNEISEKSEIFDDQFSVERPDGSNFTLKIRSTKLEDSAMYFCASSSGQGVGNSPLHFGNGTRLTVT.

CDR3 region: CASSDFERGPPGTQYF. CDR3 coding DNA: TGTGCCAGCAGTGATTTCGAGCGGGGGCCCCCAGGAACGCAGTATTTT. The genes are TRBV2 and TRBJ2-3, with 8 positions matching TRBD2. Trimming took 3 bases from V and 9 from J; bases not matched to a gene: 14. This CDR3 contains 16 residues. Germline V gene sequence: CDR1 SNHLY, CDR2 FYNNEI.